These T cell receptor beta chains were read from a single sample in a study of CD8 T cells in Susac syndrome. TCRdb analysed the immunoSEQ multiplex PCR reads with MiXCR anew, one entry per CDR3 protein. The data hold some 300,000 distinct CDR3 sequences, with about 89% observed a single time. Sequenced: CD8+ T cells from PBMCs. Source of these receptors: a human donor with multiple sclerosis. Each CDR3 is given with its conserved first and last residue. The D gene is left open where the match is weak. The size entry is marked missing in some rows and otherwise reads once, few, many or a size class.

>few|TRBJ2-3|TRBD1|TRBV19
CASSITGGTDTQYF
TGTGCCAGTAGTATAACAGGGGGAACAGATACGCAGTATTTT
>.|TRBJ1-4|.|TRBV7-9
CASSPLRVQKLFF
TGTGCCAGCAGCCCACTTCGGGTTCAAAAACTGTTTTTT
>.|TRBJ2-1|.|TRBV6-2/TRBV6-3
CASTLQGPSNEQFF
TGTGCCAGCACCCTCCAGGGACCATCGAATGAGCAGTTCTTC
>.|TRBJ2-3|.|TRBV6-1
CASSEVGLKDTQYF
TGTGCCAGCAGTGAAGTGGGTCTAAAAGATACGCAGTATTTT
>.|TRBJ1-2|.|TRBV12-3/TRBV12-4
CASSFGGAGYGYTF
TGTGCCAGCAGTTTCGGGGGGGCCGGCTATGGCTACACCTTC
>.|TRBJ2-1|TRBD2|TRBV15
CATSALAGENEQFF
TGTGCCACCAGCGCCCTAGCGGGAGAGAATGAGCAGTTCTTC
>.|TRBJ2-3|.|TRBV23-1
CASSPLKYPKGRPTDTQYF
TGCGCCAGCAGTCCCCTGAAATACCCCAAGGGTAGACCCACAGATACGCAGTATTTT
>.|TRBJ2-1|TRBD2|TRBV28
CASSFTIGTSGSSYNEQFF
TGTGCCAGCAGTTTCACGATCGGGACTAGCGGAAGCTCCTACAATGAGCAGTTCTTC
>.|TRBJ2-7|.|TRBV19
CASSYGQTYEQYF
TGTGCCAGTAGTTACGGACAGACCTACGAGCAGTACTTC
>.|TRBJ2-7|.|TRBV11-1
CASSLWRGHSYEQYF
TGTGCCAGCAGCTTATGGCGGGGGCACTCCTACGAGCAGTACTTC
>.|TRBJ2-2|TRBD2|TRBV13
CASSPDPGLVVGELFF
TGTGCCAGCAGCCCAGACCCGGGACTAGTCGTGGGGGAGCTGTTTTTT
>.|TRBJ2-3|TRBD1|TRBV7-8
CASSDTRPGQGADTQYF
TGTGCCAGCAGCGATACTCGGCCGGGACAGGGAGCAGATACGCAGTATTTT
>.|TRBJ1-1|.|TRBV4-1
CASSQGTGFMMGTEAFF
TGCGCCAGCAGCCAAGGCACGGGGTTCATGATGGGCACTGAAGCTTTCTTT
>once|TRBJ2-7|.|TRBV11-2
CAIRQGPYEQYF
TGTGCCATCAGGCAGGGACCCTACGAGCAGTACTTC
>.|TRBJ2-1|.|TRBV9
CASSVASDPSYNEQFF
TGTGCCAGCAGCGTAGCTTCGGACCCTTCCTACAATGAGCAGTTCTTC
>.|TRBJ1-3|.|TRBV27
CASGLRGGHNTIYF
TGTGCCAGCGGACTACGGGGGGGCCACAACACCATATATTTT
>.|TRBJ1-2|TRBD1|TRBV7-8
CASSFVATGAAGYTF
TGTGCCAGCAGCTTCGTAGCCACAGGGGCGGCTGGCTACACCTTC
>.|TRBJ1-5|TRBD1|TRBV6-5
CASRPRTGTNQPQHF
TGTGCCAGCAGACCGAGGACAGGGACCAATCAGCCCCAGCATTTT
>.|TRBJ1-6|TRBD1|TRBV4-1
CASSQVWDRGVSPLHF
TGCGCCAGCAGCCAAGTGTGGGACAGGGGGGTGTCACCCCTCCACTTT
>.|TRBJ2-1|TRBD2|TRBV7-7
CASSLETSGGGEQFF
TGTGCTAGCAGCTTAGAGACTAGCGGGGGAGGTGAGCAGTTCTTC
>.|TRBJ2-3|.|TRBV7-2
CASSPKGSSTDTQYF
TGTGCCAGCAGCCCAAAGGGATCTAGCACAGATACGCAGTATTTT
>.|TRBJ2-2|TRBD1|TRBV15
CATSAGTGDTGELFF
TGTGCCACCAGCGCAGGGACAGGGGACACCGGGGAGCTGTTTTTT
>.|TRBJ1-1|TRBD1|TRBV28
CASSQGQGAWNTEAFF
TGTGCCAGCAGTCAAGGACAGGGGGCTTGGAACACTGAAGCTTTCTTT
>.|TRBJ2-2|TRBD2|TRBV29-1
CSTYGGAGELFF
TGCAGCACCTATGGGGGGGCCGGGGAGCTGTTTTTT
>.|TRBJ2-7|TRBD1|TRBV12-3/TRBV12-4
CASRPRTGDSYEQYF
TGTGCCAGCAGGCCGAGGACAGGTGATTCCTACGAGCAGTACTTC
>.|TRBJ2-2|TRBD1|TRBV6-1
CASSGLTGSGELFF
TGTGCCAGCAGTGGCCTGACAGGGTCCGGGGAGCTGTTTTTT
>once|TRBJ1-2|TRBD1|TRBV16
CASSHPGNRGGYTF
TGTGCCAGCAGCCACCCCGGAAACAGGGGTGGCTACACCTTC
>.|TRBJ2-3|TRBD2|TRBV3-1
CASSQETSGSTDTQYF
TGTGCCAGCAGCCAAGAAACTAGCGGGAGCACAGATACGCAGTATTTT
>.|TRBJ2-7|TRBD1|TRBV4-2
CASSQRTGQTYEQYF
TGTGCCAGCAGCCAGAGGACAGGGCAAACCTACGAGCAGTACTTC
>.|TRBJ2-6|TRBD1|TRBV30
CAWMNRDRGPGANVLTF
TGTGCCTGGATGAACCGGGACAGGGGGCCTGGGGCCAACGTCCTGACTTTC